This entry features one T cell receptor beta chain sequence. CDR3 length: 15 amino acids. In germline, CDR1 is DFQATT, CDR2 SNEGSKA (reference sequence). V gave up 3 bases and J gave up 5 bases, with 17 bases separating them. MiXCR, applied by TCRdb to the RT-PCR reads, yields one record per CDR3 protein. The sample holds about 570,000 distinct CDR3 sequences, about 11% seen once. This entry comes from a study of response to subunit inactivated influenza vaccine. This sample was shared with a second study, whose subject was T cells expressing NK-cell markers. That work states: Synthesis of TCR beta cDNA relied on 5'RACE template switching carrying UMIs. Repertoire data for TCR beta were derived from sorted T cells (CD3+CD56+NKG2C+, CD3+CD56+NKG2C- and CD3+CD56-NKG2C+).

This sequence was found in a man in his fifties or sixties who received an inactivated influenza vaccine. Specimen: PBMCs from blood, collected on the day of vaccination. This chain connects TRBV20-1 to TRBJ2-1; possibly TRBD1 for D (6 bases). The CDR3 DNA reads as TGCAGTGCTAGTGAACCCGGGACACCTAACAATGAGCAGTTCTTC. Amino acids: CSASEPGTPNNEQFF.